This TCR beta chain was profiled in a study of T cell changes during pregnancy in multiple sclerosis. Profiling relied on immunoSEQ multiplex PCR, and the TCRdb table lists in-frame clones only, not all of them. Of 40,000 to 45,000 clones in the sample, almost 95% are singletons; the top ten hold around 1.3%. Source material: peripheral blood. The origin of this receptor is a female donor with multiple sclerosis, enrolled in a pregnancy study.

CDR3 in DNA: TGTGCCTGGCGCGGTGGACAGGGGGGCTATGGCTACACCTTC. Translated, it gives CAWRGGQGGYGYTF. V and J are TRBV7-2 and TRBJ1-2, with 10 bases fitting TRBD1. The CDR3 is 14 amino acids. The trim removed 11 bases at V and 4 bases at J, leaving 10 bases unmatched. The germline gives CDR1 SGHTA, CDR2 FQGNSA.